One sample yielded the 32 T cell receptor beta chains listed below, sequenced in a study of T cells in Graves' hyperthyroidism and ophthalmopathy (dated by TCRdb to the late 2010s). The library was prepared using multiplex PCR. These reads were obtained on an Illumina HiSeq 2000. Amplification of TCR beta CDR3 regions was carried out from RNA transcripts. For the first round of RT-PCR on the TCR CDR3, the HTBI primer set was used together with the Qiagen OneStep RT-PCR kit. TCRdb reworked the public reads: Q25 trimming with fastp, MiXCR clone assembly, productive beta chains retained. Each CDR3 protein appears once, grouped with its most common genes and DNA. This sample is represented by roughly 640,000 distinct CDR3 sequences; 15% to 20% of them were singletons. The ten most abundant clones make up around 3.5% of the sample. The sequenced material came from blood. The receptors were sampled from a woman between 40 and 50 years old with Graves' ophthalmopathy.

This clonotype has more than one count but fewer than ten. This chain links TRBV5-1 with TRBJ2-3; 8 bases align to TRBD2. Trimming took 4 bases from V and 4 from J; bases not matched to a gene: 11. The CDR3 is 16 amino acids. Germline assignment: CDR1 SGHRS and CDR2 YFSETQ. This chain's CDR3 is CASSPPGAGGADTQYF. In DNA form, the CDR3 reads TGCGCCAGCAGCCCACCCGGGGCGGGAGGCGCAGATACGCAGTATTTT.

This chain joins TRBV7-6 and TRBJ1-5, with TRBD1 matching 9 bases. Per germline, CDR1 SGHVS and CDR2 FNYEAQ. Germline trimming cut 4 bases from V and 4 bases from J; bases unmatched to any gene: 8. The CDR3 runs 16 residues. The CDR3 nucleotides are TGTGCCAGCAGCTCCCGGGACAGGGAAAGGAATCAGCCCCAGCATTTT. Its protein product is CASSSRDRERNQPQHF.

This rearrangement joins TRBV12-3 or TRBV12-4 to TRBJ2-1, with 7 bases matching TRBD1. After removal of 6 bases from V and 7 bases from J, the junction contained 12 bases not matched to a gene. The CDR3 is 15 residues long. The CDR3 region has the DNA TGTGCCAGCAGCCCCAAACAGGGGATCGGGAATGAGCAGTTCTTC. This codes for CASSPKQGIGNEQFF.

The chain joins TRBV19 to TRBJ2-7, with D maybe TRBD2 (6 bases). The CDR3 contains 15 residues. Trimming left V 6 bases short and J 4 bases short, with 19 bases between. Germline CDR1 reads LNHDA; CDR2 reads SQIVND (reference sequence). CDR3 DNA: TGTGCCAGTAGCGTCGGAACGGGAGAGGTGTACGAGCAGTACTTC. It is translated as CASSVGTGEVYEQYF.

The chain has TRBV27 and TRBJ1-5; 9 bases align to TRBD1. J lost 3 bases, V lost 5 bases, and 11 bases had no gene match. CDR3 size: 17 residues. Per germline, CDR1 MNHEY and CDR2 SMNVEV (reference sequence). CDR3 nucleotide sequence: TGTGCCAGCAGTCCTCTAGACAGGGGGATCACCAATCAGCCCCAGCATTTT. It encodes CASSPLDRGITNQPQHF.

At least ten counts were recorded for this clonotype. The chain is built from TRBV7-3 and TRBJ2-2; D unclear. The CDR3 runs 15 residues. Germline loops: CDR1 SGHTA, CDR2 FQGTGA. V dropped 4 bases and J dropped 5 bases, with 14 bases sitting between them. In nucleotides, the CDR3 is TGTGCCAGCAGCTCCGGCCGGCCACGGACCGGGGAGCTGTTTTTT. It specifies CASSSGRPRTGELFF.

This clonotype was counted many times. The genes are TRBV28 and TRBJ2-7, with 8 bases that match TRBD1. The germline V gene encodes CDR1 MDHEN and CDR2 SYDVKM. V gave up 7 bases and J gave up 4 bases; unmatched junction bases: 12. CDR3 size: 15 residues. In DNA, the CDR3 is TGTGCCAGCACGGCTCTGGCAGGGGGCATATACGAGCAGTACTTC. This sequence encodes CASTALAGGIYEQYF.

This chain links TRBV12-3 or TRBV12-4 with TRBJ1-5; the match to TRBD1 covers 8 bases. The CDR3 is 15 residues long. V shed 5 bases and J 7 bases; nucleotides not matched to a gene: 10. The CDR3 region is CASSKGGTGYQPQHF. The CDR3 DNA follows: TGTGCCAGCAGTAAAGGAGGGACAGGTTACCAGCCCCAGCATTTT.

This clonotype was seen ten or more times. This sequence joins TRBV20-1 and TRBJ2-5, with 7 bases identical to TRBD2. The CDR3 is 14 residues long. Germline V gene sequence: CDR1 DFQATT, CDR2 SNEGSKA (reference sequence). The junction had 9 bases not matched to a gene; V was cut back by 3 bases and J by 5 bases. In nucleotides, the CDR3 is TGCAGTGCTAGCACGCGGGGGTCCGGGGAGACCCAGTACTTC. Its protein product is CSASTRGSGETQYF.

This clonotype was recorded many times. The chain couples TRBV6-1 to TRBJ2-6, with 7 bases identical to TRBD1. The CDR3 runs 17 residues. V shed 2 bases and J 4 bases; nucleotides not matched to a gene: 8. CDR1 is MNHNS and CDR2 is SASEGT in the germline V gene. In DNA form, the CDR3 reads TGTGCCAGCAGTGAACGGACAGGTTGGACCGGGGCCAACGTCCTGACTTTC. Protein sequence: CASSERTGWTGANVLTF.

The genes are TRBV20-1 and TRBJ2-2; weak D call: TRBD2 (7 bases). The CDR3 has 14 amino acids. Germline CDR1 and CDR2: DFQATT and SNEGSKA (reference sequence). V was pared by 3 bases and J by 3 bases, with 11 bases between. CDR3 nucleotides: TGCAGTGCTAGTCGGGGGGCCGACACCGGGGAGCTGTTTTTT. Protein product: CSASRGADTGELFF.

J is TRBJ2-5 and V is TRBV6-1; no clear D gene. In germline, CDR1 is MNHNS, CDR2 SASEGT. Trimming shortened V by 2 bases and J by 1 base, and 8 bases separated the two germline ends. The CDR3 sequence is 14 residues long. CDR3 region: CASSESTAQETQYF. Here the CDR3 DNA reads TGTGCCAGCAGTGAATCAACAGCCCAAGAGACCCAGTACTTC.

This clonotype was seen at least ten times. The chain joins TRBV12-3 or TRBV12-4 to TRBJ1-1; D is ambiguous. The CDR3 has 12 residues. V was trimmed by 6 bases and J by 4 bases, leaving 9 bases between them. As DNA, the CDR3 is TGTGCCAGCAGGGTTGGACCCACTGAAGCTTTCTTT. This gives the protein CASRVGPTEAFF.

This clonotype has just a few counts. CDR3 in DNA: TGTGCCAGCAGTTACAACCCACAGACCTATGGCTACACCTTC. Amino acid sequence: CASSYNPQTYGYTF. V gene TRBV6-5 combines with J gene TRBJ1-2; D unclear. Looked up from germline, CDR1 is MNHEY and CDR2 is SVGAGI. Trimming shortened V by 2 bases and J by 4 bases, and 11 bases separated the two germline ends. The CDR3 extends over 14 amino acids.

This clonotype was counted ten times or more. The rearrangement joins TRBV20-1 to TRBJ2-1; TRBD1 is a possible D gene (6 bases). V was pared by 3 bases and J by 8 bases, with 14 bases between. CDR3 length: 13 residues. CDR1 DFQATT and CDR2 SNEGSKA come from the germline V gene (reference sequence). The CDR3 nucleotides read TGCAGTGCTAGGACTGGTGGGGGCTATGAGCAGTTCTTC. Protein product: CSARTGGGYEQFF.

The rearrangement uses TRBV12-5 and TRBJ2-1; perhaps TRBD2 as D (7 bases). Germline V gene data show CDR1 as LGHNT and CDR2 as FRNRAP. The CDR3 is made up of 17 amino acids. Between the trimmed V and J ends, which lost 6 bases and 1 base, there was a span of 19 bases. The CDR3 nucleotides read TGTGCTAGTGGGGGGTGGGGGGCGGGGGAATCCTACAATGAGCAGTTCTTC. Translated, it gives CASGGWGAGESYNEQFF.

Remarks on this clonotype: This may stem from a read error, because a much larger clone lies one nucleotide away. This sequence joins TRBV28 and TRBJ2-7; the D is unclear. The tail of the sequence fits TRBJ2-1 better, so the J call may be wrong. Germline CDR1 reads MDHEN; CDR2 reads SYDVKM. The CDR3 spans 14 residues. As DNA, the CDR3 is TGTGCCAGCTCACCAAGATCCAGCTCCTACGAGCAGTTCTTC. It codes for CASSPRSSSYEQFF.

This clonotype was found many times. The gene calls are TRBV11-3 and TRBJ2-2; D may be TRBD2 (6 bases). This CDR3 has 14 amino acids. Germline CDR1 SGHNT, CDR2 YENEEA. Trimming left V 7 bases short and J 4 bases short, with 13 bases between. CDR3 loop: CASNGDSPTGELFF. CDR3 in DNA: TGTGCCAGCAACGGGGACTCGCCCACCGGGGAGCTGTTTTTT.

This clonotype has a count of ten or more. In nucleotides, the CDR3 is TGTGCCAGCAGGCTCGGCGGGATCTCTAACAATGAGCAGTTCTTC. As protein: CASRLGGISNNEQFF. The gene calls are TRBV12-3 or TRBV12-4 and TRBJ2-1, with D possibly being TRBD2 (6 bases). V shed 6 bases and J shed 5 bases, with 17 bases lying between them. The CDR3 covers 15 residues.

This clonotype was observed many times. V and J are TRBV4-1 and TRBJ2-7; the match to TRBD2 covers 7 bases. The CDR3 is 13 amino acids. Germline V lookup: CDR1 MGHRA, CDR2 YSYEKL. V gave up 3 bases and J gave up 3 bases; unmatched junction bases: 2. This CDR3 reads CASSQGLRYEQYF. CDR3 DNA sequence: TGCGCCAGCAGCCAGGGACTACGCTACGAGCAGTACTTC.

This clonotype was seen a few times. In DNA form, the CDR3 reads TGCAGCGTGAACCACGGCGCGTCGTACACAGATACGCAGTATTTT. This sequence encodes CSVNHGASYTDTQYF. The chain links TRBV29-1 to TRBJ2-3, with unresolved D. With 6 bases removed from V and 2 bases from J, the gap between germline ends came to 18 bases. The CDR3 runs to 15 residues. CDR1 is SQVTM and CDR2 is ANQGSEA in the germline V gene.

This clonotype was counted at least ten times. The chain uses TRBV27 and TRBJ2-5, with D possibly being TRBD1 or TRBD2 (5 bases each). Germline V gene lookup returns CDR1 MNHEY and CDR2 SMNVEV (reference sequence). Trimming took 2 bases from V and 0 from J, leaving 7 bases between them. CDR3 length: 14 residues. The CDR3 sequence: CASSLRDHQETQYF. The CDR3 nucleotides read TGTGCCAGCAGTTTAAGGGACCACCAAGAGACCCAGTACTTC.

V usage is TRBV28 and J usage is TRBJ1-5; 10 positions agree with TRBD1. This CDR3 region has 15 residues. The germline gives CDR1 MDHEN, CDR2 SYDVKM. V shed 3 bases, J shed 6 bases, and the junction held 5 bases outside the gene matches. CDR3 sequence: CASSFLGQGIQPQHF. The CDR3 nucleotides are TGTGCCAGCAGTTTTCTGGGACAGGGGATTCAGCCCCAGCATTTT.

A few counts support this clonotype. The chain combines TRBV7-9 with TRBJ2-3; D not resolved. CDR1 is SEHNR and CDR2 is FQNEAQ in the germline V gene (reference sequence). V was clipped by 6 bases and J by 6 bases, with 13 bases between them. This CDR3 has 13 residues. The CDR3 DNA sequence: TGTGCCAGCAGGCCTCAAGGAGTGGATACGCAGTATTTT. It encodes CASRPQGVDTQYF.

The chain combines TRBV6-1 with TRBJ2-5; the D gene is possibly TRBD2 (5 bases). Germline lookup yields CDR1 MNHNS and CDR2 SASEGT. The V end lost 2 bases, the J end lost 13 bases, and 23 bases lay between the germline ends. CDR3 length: 15 amino acids. The CDR3 protein is CASSETIGIASPAYF. The CDR3 DNA reads TGTGCCAGCAGTGAAACAATCGGGATAGCATCCCCGGCGTACTTC.

This chain joins TRBV14 and TRBJ2-7; D gene unclear. Trimming stripped 4 bases from V and 2 bases from J, with 9 bases between. Germline CDR1 is SGHDN and CDR2 is FVKESK. The CDR3 runs 13 residues. The CDR3 region has the DNA TGTGCCAGCAGCCTAGACAAGGCCTACGAGCAGTACTTC. It specifies CASSLDKAYEQYF.

This clonotype was recorded a few times. This chain links TRBV7-6 with TRBJ2-3, with 7 bases lining up with TRBD1. J gave up 2 bases and V 0 bases, and 11 bases lay outside the gene matches. The CDR3 consists of 18 residues. Germline CDR1 is SGHVS and CDR2 is FNYEAQ. CDR3 nucleotides: TGTGCCAGCAGCTTAGCCCCGGAACAGGGGCTATACACAGATACGCAGTATTTT. This sequence encodes CASSLAPEQGLYTDTQYF. The full variable domain, completed using reference TRBV7-6 and TRBJ2-3, is GAGVSQSPRYKVTKRGQDVALRCDPISGHVSLYWYRQALGQGPEFLTYFNYEAQQDKSGLPNDRFSAERPEGSISTLTIQRTEQRDSAMYRCASSLAPEQGLYTDTQYFGPGTRLTVL.

Ten or more counts support this clonotype. This chain joins TRBV18 and TRBJ2-7; 7 bases line up with TRBD1. Looked up from germline, CDR1 is KGHSH and CDR2 is LQKENI. CDR3 size: 12 residues. Losses at the gene ends were 5 bases for V and 5 bases for J; bases not matched to a gene: 3. CDR3 in amino acids: CASSETGDEQYF. The CDR3 coding sequence is TGTGCCAGCTCAGAAACAGGGGACGAGCAGTACTTC.

The chain combines TRBV6-1 with TRBJ1-2, with 7 bases identical to TRBD1. This CDR3 comprises 12 residues. Germline V gives CDR1 MNHNS, CDR2 SASEGT. V trimming: 5 bases; J trimming: 7 bases; junction bases outside the gene matches: 4. The CDR3 is CASSRQGGGYTF. CDR3 DNA sequence: TGTGCCAGCAGTCGACAGGGCGGTGGCTACACCTTC.

This clonotype was counted at least ten times. The V and J genes are TRBV2 and TRBJ2-3; D unclear. Germline V gene data show CDR1 as SNHLY and CDR2 as FYNNEI. The CDR3 is made up of 14 amino acids. V was shortened by 7 bases and J by 4 bases, with 15 bases between the two germline ends. The CDR3 bases are TGTGCCAGCATCGAAGCTGCTAGGCCAGATACGCAGTATTTT. This sequence encodes CASIEAARPDTQYF.

As for this clonotype: A single base separates this from a much larger clone, so it may be a read error. The chain uses TRBV6-2 or TRBV6-3 and TRBJ2-2, with D maybe TRBD2 (6 bases). CDR3 size: 16 residues. CDR1 is MNHEY and CDR2 is SVGEGT in the germline V gene. Written as DNA, the CDR3 is TGTGCCAGCAGTTTAGCCGCCTCCCTACTCACCGGGGGGCTGTTTTTT. This gives the protein CASSLAASLLTGGLFF.

For this clonotype: One base away lies a much larger clone, so this may be a sequencing read error. This chain links TRBV6-2 or TRBV6-3 with TRBJ2-1, with 9 bases lining up with TRBD2. The J call could be wrong; TRBJ2-7 is a better fit for the DNA end. This CDR3 has 15 amino acids. The germline V gene has CDR1 MNHEY and CDR2 SVGEGT. CDR3 nucleotides: TGTGCCAGCAGACGGGGCGGGGGGGGATACAATGAGCAGTACTTC. Protein sequence: CASRRGGGGYNEQYF.